This T cell receptor beta chain was recovered during a study of preoperative IRX-2 immunotherapy in early breast cancer. The germline V gene encodes CDR1 KGHSH and CDR2 LQKENI. V dropped 0 bases and J dropped 0 bases, with 12 bases sitting between them. The CDR3 consists of 16 residues. This clone has more than one count but fewer than ten. The treatment here: preoperative locoregional IRX-2 cytokine immunotherapy. The data were produced by immunoSEQ multiplex PCR, yet TCRdb's version contains in-frame clones alone and is incomplete. The sample yields 20,000 to 30,000 clones, 78% seen once. This sequence was found in a human donor with breast cancer. The source was lymph node tissue, collected before IRX-2 immunotherapy. The chain joins TRBV18 to TRBJ2-7, with D uncertain. DNA of the CDR3: TGTGCCAGCTCACCACCCTACGGCTATAGCTCCTACGAGCAGTACTTC. It specifies CASSPPYGYSSYEQYF.